The rows below give T cell receptor beta chains drawn from one sample of a study of T cell responses to AZD1222 COVID-19 vaccine. Method: immunoSEQ multiplex PCR; TCRdb's copy keeps in-frame clones and lacks some. The data show more than 140,000 clones, around 92% seen once. This specimen was peripheral blood, taken on day 0 of AZD1222 vaccination. The receptors here all came from an adult in good health. Each CDR3 is given with its conserved first and last residue. Each record gives: CDR3 protein, CDR3 DNA, clone size, D gene, J gene, V gene. The D gene is left open where the match is weak. Clone size is shown for a subset of rows, as once, few, many or a class of expanded clone.

cdr3_aa: CASSTHKSSYEQYF
cdr3_nt: TGTGCCAGCAGCACTCACAAGAGCTCCTACGAGCAGTACTTC
clone_size: .
d_call: .
j_call: TRBJ2-7
v_call: TRBV3-1/TRBV3-2

cdr3_aa: CASSTLAGGMDTQYF
cdr3_nt: TGTGCCAGCAGCACACTAGCGGGAGGGATGGATACGCAGTATTTT
clone_size: .
d_call: TRBD2
j_call: TRBJ2-3
v_call: TRBV9

cdr3_aa: CASSVAGGGNTGELFF
cdr3_nt: TGTGCCAGCAGCGTAGCTGGCGGGGGGAACACCGGGGAGCTGTTTTTT
clone_size: .
d_call: TRBD2
j_call: TRBJ2-2
v_call: TRBV9

cdr3_aa: CASSVVAGEQFF
cdr3_nt: TGTGCCAGCAGCGTAGTTGCAGGGGAGCAGTTCTTC
clone_size: .
d_call: .
j_call: TRBJ2-1
v_call: TRBV9

cdr3_aa: CASSASVGQGERGYTF
cdr3_nt: TGTGCCAGCAGCGCATCTGTGGGACAGGGGGAGCGTGGCTACACCTTC
clone_size: .
d_call: TRBD1
j_call: TRBJ1-2
v_call: TRBV7-9

cdr3_aa: CASARSGSAAGELFF
cdr3_nt: TGTGCCAGCGCCCGCAGCGGGAGCGCGGCGGGGGAGCTGTTTTTT
clone_size: once
d_call: TRBD2
j_call: TRBJ2-2
v_call: TRBV3-1/TRBV3-2

cdr3_aa: CASSLPGNTEAFF
cdr3_nt: TGTGCCAGCAGCCTGCCAGGGAACACTGAAGCTTTCTTT
clone_size: .
d_call: .
j_call: TRBJ1-1
v_call: TRBV5-5

cdr3_aa: CASSLPGEGETQYF
cdr3_nt: TGTGCCAGCAGCTTACCCGGGGAGGGAGAGACCCAGTACTTC
clone_size: once
d_call: TRBD2
j_call: TRBJ2-5
v_call: TRBV7-9

cdr3_aa: CASSYVAGGSYNEQFF
cdr3_nt: TGTGCCAGCAGTTACGTTGCGGGAGGGTCCTACAATGAGCAGTTCTTC
clone_size: .
d_call: TRBD2
j_call: TRBJ2-1
v_call: TRBV6-5

cdr3_aa: CASSLSSRPYSNQPQHF
cdr3_nt: TGTGCCAGTAGTTTAAGTTCCCGGCCCTATAGCAATCAGCCCCAGCATTTT
clone_size: .
d_call: .
j_call: TRBJ1-5
v_call: TRBV19

cdr3_aa: CASTHGGARGYTF
cdr3_nt: TGTGCCAGCACCCATGGGGGCGCGAGGGGCTACACCTTC
clone_size: .
d_call: .
j_call: TRBJ1-2
v_call: TRBV7-9

cdr3_aa: CASSTGTAAGELFF
cdr3_nt: TGTGCCAGCAGTACCGGGACAGCGGCCGGGGAGCTGTTTTTT
clone_size: .
d_call: TRBD1
j_call: TRBJ2-2
v_call: TRBV6-2/TRBV6-3

cdr3_aa: CASEGGAEAFF
cdr3_nt: TGTGCCAGCGAGGGGGGGGCTGAAGCTTTCTTT
clone_size: .
d_call: .
j_call: TRBJ1-1
v_call: TRBV5-4

cdr3_aa: CASSFGTANGYTF
cdr3_nt: TGTGCCAGCAGCTTCGGGACGGCGAACGGCTACACCTTC
clone_size: few
d_call: .
j_call: TRBJ1-2
v_call: TRBV3-1/TRBV3-2

cdr3_aa: CASSSQGSGLGYEQYF
cdr3_nt: TGTGCCAGCAGCTCCCAGGGATCCGGATTGGGCTACGAGCAGTACTTC
clone_size: .
d_call: .
j_call: TRBJ2-7
v_call: TRBV7-6

cdr3_aa: CASSSHAETGGGQPQHF
cdr3_nt: TGTGCCAGCAGTTCACACGCCGAAACAGGGGGAGGCCAGCCCCAGCATTTT
clone_size: .
d_call: TRBD1
j_call: TRBJ1-5
v_call: TRBV27

cdr3_aa: CASSLVVGSGAFF
cdr3_nt: TGTGCCAGCAGCTTAGTAGTGGGTTCCGGAGCTTTCTTT
clone_size: .
d_call: .
j_call: TRBJ1-1
v_call: TRBV11-1

cdr3_aa: CASSLGSNQPQHF
cdr3_nt: TGTGCCAGCAGTTTGGGTAGCAATCAGCCCCAGCATTTT
clone_size: .
d_call: .
j_call: TRBJ1-5
v_call: TRBV12-3/TRBV12-4

cdr3_aa: CASSKGQGNTEAFF
cdr3_nt: TGTGCCAGTAGTAAGGGACAGGGGAACACTGAAGCTTTCTTT
clone_size: once
d_call: TRBD1
j_call: TRBJ1-1
v_call: TRBV19

cdr3_aa: CASSKGGYYGYTF
cdr3_nt: TGTGCCAGCAGCAAAGGGGGGTACTATGGCTACACCTTC
clone_size: .
d_call: .
j_call: TRBJ1-2
v_call: TRBV21-1

cdr3_aa: CASSLWGATEAFF
cdr3_nt: TGTGCCAGCAGTTTATGGGGGGCTACTGAAGCTTTCTTT
clone_size: .
d_call: .
j_call: TRBJ1-1
v_call: TRBV12-3/TRBV12-4

cdr3_aa: CASSDGLAGVRSDNEQFF
cdr3_nt: TGTGCCAGCAGCGACGGACTAGCGGGAGTCCGTTCCGACAATGAGCAGTTCTTC
clone_size: .
d_call: TRBD2
j_call: TRBJ2-1
v_call: TRBV2

cdr3_aa: CASSLLGRAYGYTF
cdr3_nt: TGTGCCAGCAGTTTATTAGGCAGGGCCTATGGCTACACCTTC
clone_size: .
d_call: .
j_call: TRBJ1-2
v_call: TRBV28

cdr3_aa: CASSLVAGASTDTQYF
cdr3_nt: TGTGCCAGCAGCTTAGTAGCGGGGGCCTCCACAGATACGCAGTATTTT
clone_size: .
d_call: TRBD2
j_call: TRBJ2-3
v_call: TRBV7-2

cdr3_aa: CASSLLWMNTEAFF
cdr3_nt: TGTGCCAGCAGCCTTCTGTGGATGAACACTGAAGCTTTCTTT
clone_size: .
d_call: .
j_call: TRBJ1-1
v_call: TRBV5-8

cdr3_aa: CASSLLAGGQPQHF
cdr3_nt: TGTGCCAGCAGTTTATTGGCGGGGGGTCAGCCCCAGCATTTT
clone_size: once
d_call: .
j_call: TRBJ1-5
v_call: TRBV28

cdr3_aa: CAWSVRRAETQYF
cdr3_nt: TGTGCCTGGAGTGTACGCAGGGCAGAGACCCAGTACTTC
clone_size: .
d_call: .
j_call: TRBJ2-5
v_call: TRBV30

cdr3_aa: CASSLRPGTAGFGGYTF
cdr3_nt: TGTGCCAGCAGCTTAAGACCCGGGACAGCAGGGTTTGGTGGCTACACCTTC
clone_size: few
d_call: TRBD1
j_call: TRBJ1-2
v_call: TRBV7-3

cdr3_aa: CASSVATGLAGPTDTQYF
cdr3_nt: TGTGCCAGCAGCGTAGCTACGGGACTAGCGGGTCCCACAGATACGCAGTATTTT
clone_size: once
d_call: TRBD2
j_call: TRBJ2-3
v_call: TRBV9

cdr3_aa: CASSLSSGRSETQYF
cdr3_nt: TGTGCCAGCAGCTTATCCAGCGGGAGATCAGAGACCCAGTACTTC
clone_size: .
d_call: TRBD2
j_call: TRBJ2-5
v_call: TRBV7-3

cdr3_aa: CASSSATVTGYYGYTF
cdr3_nt: TGTGCCAGCAGCTCCGCGACAGTGACTGGCTACTATGGCTACACCTTC
clone_size: once
d_call: .
j_call: TRBJ1-2
v_call: TRBV5-8

cdr3_aa: CASSLGQYSNQPQHF
cdr3_nt: TGCGCCAGCAGCTTGGGACAGTATAGCAATCAGCCCCAGCATTTT
clone_size: .
d_call: .
j_call: TRBJ1-5
v_call: TRBV5-1

cdr3_aa: CASSQRELGRGPGNEQFF
cdr3_nt: TGTGCCAGCAGCCAAAGGGAACTAGGGCGGGGGCCAGGGAATGAGCAGTTCTTC
clone_size: .
d_call: .
j_call: TRBJ2-1
v_call: TRBV3-1/TRBV3-2

cdr3_aa: CASSLESPDHANTEAFF
cdr3_nt: TGTGCCAGCAGCTTAGAGTCCCCCGATCACGCAAACACTGAAGCTTTCTTT
clone_size: once
d_call: .
j_call: TRBJ1-1
v_call: TRBV7-8

cdr3_aa: CASSQDVGSPLHF
cdr3_nt: TGCGCCAGCAGCCAAGACGTAGGGTCACCCCTCCACTTT
clone_size: .
d_call: .
j_call: TRBJ1-6
v_call: TRBV4-1

cdr3_aa: CASSARDFPNISYEQYF
cdr3_nt: TGTGCCAGCAGTGCCCGGGACTTCCCGAACATCTCCTACGAGCAGTACTTC
clone_size: .
d_call: .
j_call: TRBJ2-7
v_call: TRBV6-4

cdr3_aa: CASSPGQITEAFF
cdr3_nt: TGTGCCAGCAGCCCCGGACAGATCACTGAAGCTTTCTTT
clone_size: .
d_call: .
j_call: TRBJ1-1
v_call: TRBV6-1

cdr3_aa: CASSPMAGPTDTQYF
cdr3_nt: TGTGCCAGCAGTCCAATGGCCGGCCCCACAGATACGCAGTATTTT
clone_size: .
d_call: .
j_call: TRBJ2-3
v_call: TRBV6-2/TRBV6-3

cdr3_aa: CASKAGEGVNTEAFF
cdr3_nt: TGTGCCAGTAAGGCAGGGGAGGGAGTGAACACTGAAGCTTTCTTT
clone_size: .
d_call: .
j_call: TRBJ1-1
v_call: TRBV19

cdr3_aa: CASSSEGQLIYGYTF
cdr3_nt: TGTGCCAGCAGCTCCGAAGGACAGCTTATTTATGGCTACACCTTC
clone_size: once
d_call: .
j_call: TRBJ1-2
v_call: TRBV5-4

cdr3_aa: CASSLVLAGGAQYF
cdr3_nt: TGTGCCAGCAGCTTGGTCCTAGCGGGAGGTGCCCAGTACTTC
clone_size: .
d_call: TRBD2
j_call: TRBJ2-5
v_call: TRBV5-5

cdr3_aa: CASSSLAPWDTQYF
cdr3_nt: TGTGCCAGCAGCTCCCTCGCCCCTTGGGATACGCAGTATTTT
clone_size: .
d_call: .
j_call: TRBJ2-3
v_call: TRBV7-2

cdr3_aa: CASSENRRYTF
cdr3_nt: TGTGCCAGCAGTGAGAACAGGCGCTACACCTTC
clone_size: .
d_call: .
j_call: TRBJ1-2
v_call: TRBV6-1

cdr3_aa: CASSYGPYSYEQYF
cdr3_nt: TGTGCCAGCAGTTACGGGCCGTACTCCTACGAGCAGTACTTC
clone_size: .
d_call: .
j_call: TRBJ2-7
v_call: TRBV6-5

cdr3_aa: CASSLEIKPSSPQHF
cdr3_nt: TGTGCCAGCAGCTTAGAGATCAAGCCTTCTTCGCCCCAGCATTTT
clone_size: .
d_call: .
j_call: TRBJ1-5
v_call: TRBV7-2

cdr3_aa: CASSITSGNYNEQFF
cdr3_nt: TGTGCCAGTAGTATCACTAGCGGGAATTACAATGAGCAGTTCTTC
clone_size: .
d_call: TRBD2
j_call: TRBJ2-1
v_call: TRBV19

cdr3_aa: CASNRGQGDGYTF
cdr3_nt: TGTGCCAGTAACAGGGGCCAGGGTGATGGCTACACCTTC
clone_size: .
d_call: TRBD1
j_call: TRBJ1-2
v_call: TRBV19

cdr3_aa: CASSIGQGNYEQYF
cdr3_nt: TGTGCCAGCAGCATAGGACAGGGGAACTACGAGCAGTACTTC
clone_size: .
d_call: TRBD1
j_call: TRBJ2-7
v_call: TRBV11-3

cdr3_aa: CASGLPNQRPPGTNEKLFF
cdr3_nt: TGTGCTAGTGGTTTACCGAACCAAAGGCCCCCCGGGACTAATGAAAAACTGTTTTTT
clone_size: .
d_call: .
j_call: TRBJ1-4
v_call: TRBV12-5

cdr3_aa: CAISETQATDTQYF
cdr3_nt: TGTGCCATCAGTGAGACACAGGCAACAGATACGCAGTATTTT
clone_size: once
d_call: .
j_call: TRBJ2-3
v_call: TRBV10-3

cdr3_aa: CASTLWQGAADTQYF
cdr3_nt: TGTGCCAGCACGTTGTGGCAGGGCGCCGCAGATACGCAGTATTTT
clone_size: .
d_call: .
j_call: TRBJ2-3
v_call: TRBV2

cdr3_aa: CASSRTPTDTQYF
cdr3_nt: TGTGCCAGCAGCCGCACCCCCACAGATACGCAGTATTTT
clone_size: once
d_call: .
j_call: TRBJ2-3
v_call: TRBV12-3/TRBV12-4

cdr3_aa: CASSSLSGTVDTGELFF
cdr3_nt: TGCGCCAGCAGCTCCCTGAGCGGGACGGTAGACACCGGGGAGCTGTTTTTT
clone_size: .
d_call: TRBD2
j_call: TRBJ2-2
v_call: TRBV5-1

cdr3_aa: CASSLARVAGETQYF
cdr3_nt: TGTGCCAGCAGCTTAGCGCGGGTAGCGGGGGAGACCCAGTACTTC
clone_size: .
d_call: TRBD2
j_call: TRBJ2-5
v_call: TRBV7-6

cdr3_aa: CASSIKGRNIQYF
cdr3_nt: TGTGCCAGTAGTATAAAGGGCAGAAACATTCAGTACTTC
clone_size: .
d_call: .
j_call: TRBJ2-4
v_call: TRBV19